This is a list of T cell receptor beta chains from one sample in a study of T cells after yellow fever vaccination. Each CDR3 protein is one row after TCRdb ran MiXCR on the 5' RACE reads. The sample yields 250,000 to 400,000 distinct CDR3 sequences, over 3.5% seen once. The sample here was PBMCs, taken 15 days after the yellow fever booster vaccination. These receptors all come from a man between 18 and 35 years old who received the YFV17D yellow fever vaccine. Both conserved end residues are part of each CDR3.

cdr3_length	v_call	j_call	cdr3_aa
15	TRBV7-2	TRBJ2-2	CASRPGQGGTGELFF
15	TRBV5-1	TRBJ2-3	CASSPSGGNTDTQYF
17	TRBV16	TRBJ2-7	CASSQFLATPDSYEQYF
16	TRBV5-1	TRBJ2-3	CASSRARDGRTDTQYF
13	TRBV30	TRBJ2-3	CAWTEGATDTQYF
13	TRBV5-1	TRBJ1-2	CASSLVTADGYTF
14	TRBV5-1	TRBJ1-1	CASSSGQSYTEAFF
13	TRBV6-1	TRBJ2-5	CASGTLLEETQYF
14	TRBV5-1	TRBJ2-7	CASSLQSGEDEQYF
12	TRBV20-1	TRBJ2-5	CSAPTLQETQYF
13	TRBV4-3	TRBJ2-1	CASSQVSWHEQFF
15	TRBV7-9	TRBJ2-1	CASSWILDRVGEQFF
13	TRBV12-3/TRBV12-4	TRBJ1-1	CASSLGPGTEAFF
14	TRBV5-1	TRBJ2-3	CASSLGWTTDTQYF
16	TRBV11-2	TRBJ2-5	CASSANRDRGEETQYF
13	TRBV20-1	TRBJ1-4	CGVPWEFNEKLFF
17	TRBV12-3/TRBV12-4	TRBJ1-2	CASSLGPAGVPGYGYTF
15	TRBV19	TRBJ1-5	CASSMGGSGNQPQHF
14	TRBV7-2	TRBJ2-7	CASSLVWGGQEQYF
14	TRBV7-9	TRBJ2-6	CASKITSGANVLTF
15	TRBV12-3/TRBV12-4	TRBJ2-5	CASSQRWDREETQYF
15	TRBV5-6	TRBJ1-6	CASSFLRLDNSPLHF
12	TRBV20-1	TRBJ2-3	CSARDRLQTQYF
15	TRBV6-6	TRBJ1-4	CASTSVWGPREKLFF
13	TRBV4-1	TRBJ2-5	CASSSRVQETQYF
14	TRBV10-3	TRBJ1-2	CAISEAEGNYGYTF
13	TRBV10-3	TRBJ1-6	CATGTGDNSPLHF
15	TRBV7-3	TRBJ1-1	CASSLEGAMGTEAFF
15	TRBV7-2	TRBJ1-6	CASNQRDRNNSPLHF
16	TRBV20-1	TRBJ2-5	CSASLKGTGIGKTQYF
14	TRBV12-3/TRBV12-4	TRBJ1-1	CASSLTPENTEAFF
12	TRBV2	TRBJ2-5	CASSESSETQYF
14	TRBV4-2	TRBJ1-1	CASSPLGVNTEAFF
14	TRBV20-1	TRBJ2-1	CSARGASGTNEQFF
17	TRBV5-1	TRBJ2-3	CASSLVLASGSTDTQYF
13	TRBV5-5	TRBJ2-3	CASRGLGTDTQYF
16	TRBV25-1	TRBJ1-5	CASSETNSWSNQPQHF
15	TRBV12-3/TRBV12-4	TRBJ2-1	CASRAGRVSNNEQFF
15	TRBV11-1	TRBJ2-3	CASSLIFLGTDTQYF
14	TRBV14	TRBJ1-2	CASSLTRGYYGYTF
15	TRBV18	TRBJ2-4	CASSRGGSPMDIQYF
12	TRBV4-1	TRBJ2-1	CASSQDRRGKFF
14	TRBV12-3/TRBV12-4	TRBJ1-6	CASSHTQTNSPLHF
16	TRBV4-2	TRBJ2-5	CASSQDLAGGKETQYF